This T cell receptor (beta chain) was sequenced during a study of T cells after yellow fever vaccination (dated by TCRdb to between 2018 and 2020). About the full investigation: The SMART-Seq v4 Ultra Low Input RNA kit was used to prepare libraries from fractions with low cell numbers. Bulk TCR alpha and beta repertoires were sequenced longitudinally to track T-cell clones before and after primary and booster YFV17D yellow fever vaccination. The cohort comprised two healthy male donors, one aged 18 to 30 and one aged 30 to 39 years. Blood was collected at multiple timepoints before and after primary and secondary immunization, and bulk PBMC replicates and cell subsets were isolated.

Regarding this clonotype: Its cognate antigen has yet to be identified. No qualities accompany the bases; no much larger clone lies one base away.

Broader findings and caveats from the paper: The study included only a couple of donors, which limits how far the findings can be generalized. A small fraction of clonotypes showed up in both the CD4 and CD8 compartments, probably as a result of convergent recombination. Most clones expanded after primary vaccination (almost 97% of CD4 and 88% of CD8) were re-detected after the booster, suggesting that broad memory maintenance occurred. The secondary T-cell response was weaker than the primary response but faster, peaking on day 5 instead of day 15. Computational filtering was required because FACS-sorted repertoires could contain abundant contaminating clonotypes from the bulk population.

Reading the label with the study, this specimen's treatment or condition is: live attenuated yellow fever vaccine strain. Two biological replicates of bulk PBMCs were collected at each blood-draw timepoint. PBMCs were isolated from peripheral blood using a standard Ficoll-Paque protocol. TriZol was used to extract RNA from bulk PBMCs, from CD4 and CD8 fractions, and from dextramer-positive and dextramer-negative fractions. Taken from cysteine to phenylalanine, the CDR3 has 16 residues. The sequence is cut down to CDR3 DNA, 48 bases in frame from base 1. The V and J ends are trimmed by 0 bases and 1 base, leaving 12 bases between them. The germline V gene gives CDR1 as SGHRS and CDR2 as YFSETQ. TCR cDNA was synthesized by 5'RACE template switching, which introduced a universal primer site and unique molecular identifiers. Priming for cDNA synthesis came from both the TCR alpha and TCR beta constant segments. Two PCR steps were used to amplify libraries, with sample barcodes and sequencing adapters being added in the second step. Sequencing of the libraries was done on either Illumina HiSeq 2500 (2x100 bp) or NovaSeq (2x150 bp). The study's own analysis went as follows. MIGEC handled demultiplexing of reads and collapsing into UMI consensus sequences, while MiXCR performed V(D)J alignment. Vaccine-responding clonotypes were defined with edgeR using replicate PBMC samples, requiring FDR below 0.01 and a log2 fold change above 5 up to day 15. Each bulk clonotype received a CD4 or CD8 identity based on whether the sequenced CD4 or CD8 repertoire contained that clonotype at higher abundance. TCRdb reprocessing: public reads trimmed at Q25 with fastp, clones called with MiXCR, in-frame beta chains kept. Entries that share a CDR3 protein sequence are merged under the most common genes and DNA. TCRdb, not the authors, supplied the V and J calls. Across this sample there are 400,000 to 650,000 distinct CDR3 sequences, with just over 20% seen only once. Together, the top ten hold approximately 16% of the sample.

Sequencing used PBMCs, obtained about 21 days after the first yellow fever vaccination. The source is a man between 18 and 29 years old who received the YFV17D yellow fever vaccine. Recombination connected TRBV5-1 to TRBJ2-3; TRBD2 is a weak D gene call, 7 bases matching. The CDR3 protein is CASSLGRGLRTDTQYF. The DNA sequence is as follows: TGCGCCAGCAGCTTGGGGCGGGGGCTTCGCACAGATACGCAGTATTTT.